This note documents a single T cell receptor beta chain sequence. In the authors' workflow: By means of reference gene primer amplification, nucleated cell counts were estimated. The table came from immunoSEQ multiplex PCR; TCRdb's copy has only in-frame clones and leaves some out. V and J calls and clone size are as listed in that table; D and trimming were resolved from the DNA. The table includes approximately 260,000 clones, less than 85% detected once. These data are taken from a study of blood T cell repertoires in COVID-19. The overall study: Some COVID-19 samples were acute and others convalescent; all came from the United States, Italy and Spain.

V shed 4 bases, J shed 7 bases, and the junction held 10 bases outside the gene matches. The CDR3 contains 15 residues. Germline V gene data show CDR1 as SGHRS and CDR2 as YFSETQ. Source material: peripheral blood. The receptor's source is a man aged 60-69 years who had recovered from COVID-19. V and J are TRBV5-1 and TRBJ2-3; 9 nucleotides line up with TRBD2. CDR3 coding DNA: TGCGCCAGCAGCGCGTCCGGGACTAGCCCTTATACGCAGTATTTT. Translation gives CASSASGTSPYTQYF.